This T cell receptor beta chain is drawn from a study of blood T cell repertoires in COVID-19. As for the study in general: The samples span acute and convalescent COVID-19 from the United States, Italy and Spain.

The sample holds a few counts of this clone. The junction had 4 bases not matched to a gene; V was cut back by 2 bases and J by 7 bases. Germline lookup yields CDR1 SEHNR and CDR2 FQNEAQ (reference sequence). CDR3 size: 14 residues. Libraries were prepared by immunoSEQ multiplex PCR; TCRdb keeps only in-frame clonotypes and omits some of them. The sample shows hundreds of thousands of clones, about 85% of them seen only once. This TCR was recovered from a man between 60 and 70 years old who had recovered from COVID-19. The sample comprised peripheral blood. The chain recombines TRBV7-9 with TRBJ1-4; 7 positions agree with TRBD1. The CDR3 reads CASSLRQGSEKLFF. The CDR3 region has the DNA TGTGCCAGCAGCTTAAGACAGGGAAGTGAAAAACTGTTTTTT.